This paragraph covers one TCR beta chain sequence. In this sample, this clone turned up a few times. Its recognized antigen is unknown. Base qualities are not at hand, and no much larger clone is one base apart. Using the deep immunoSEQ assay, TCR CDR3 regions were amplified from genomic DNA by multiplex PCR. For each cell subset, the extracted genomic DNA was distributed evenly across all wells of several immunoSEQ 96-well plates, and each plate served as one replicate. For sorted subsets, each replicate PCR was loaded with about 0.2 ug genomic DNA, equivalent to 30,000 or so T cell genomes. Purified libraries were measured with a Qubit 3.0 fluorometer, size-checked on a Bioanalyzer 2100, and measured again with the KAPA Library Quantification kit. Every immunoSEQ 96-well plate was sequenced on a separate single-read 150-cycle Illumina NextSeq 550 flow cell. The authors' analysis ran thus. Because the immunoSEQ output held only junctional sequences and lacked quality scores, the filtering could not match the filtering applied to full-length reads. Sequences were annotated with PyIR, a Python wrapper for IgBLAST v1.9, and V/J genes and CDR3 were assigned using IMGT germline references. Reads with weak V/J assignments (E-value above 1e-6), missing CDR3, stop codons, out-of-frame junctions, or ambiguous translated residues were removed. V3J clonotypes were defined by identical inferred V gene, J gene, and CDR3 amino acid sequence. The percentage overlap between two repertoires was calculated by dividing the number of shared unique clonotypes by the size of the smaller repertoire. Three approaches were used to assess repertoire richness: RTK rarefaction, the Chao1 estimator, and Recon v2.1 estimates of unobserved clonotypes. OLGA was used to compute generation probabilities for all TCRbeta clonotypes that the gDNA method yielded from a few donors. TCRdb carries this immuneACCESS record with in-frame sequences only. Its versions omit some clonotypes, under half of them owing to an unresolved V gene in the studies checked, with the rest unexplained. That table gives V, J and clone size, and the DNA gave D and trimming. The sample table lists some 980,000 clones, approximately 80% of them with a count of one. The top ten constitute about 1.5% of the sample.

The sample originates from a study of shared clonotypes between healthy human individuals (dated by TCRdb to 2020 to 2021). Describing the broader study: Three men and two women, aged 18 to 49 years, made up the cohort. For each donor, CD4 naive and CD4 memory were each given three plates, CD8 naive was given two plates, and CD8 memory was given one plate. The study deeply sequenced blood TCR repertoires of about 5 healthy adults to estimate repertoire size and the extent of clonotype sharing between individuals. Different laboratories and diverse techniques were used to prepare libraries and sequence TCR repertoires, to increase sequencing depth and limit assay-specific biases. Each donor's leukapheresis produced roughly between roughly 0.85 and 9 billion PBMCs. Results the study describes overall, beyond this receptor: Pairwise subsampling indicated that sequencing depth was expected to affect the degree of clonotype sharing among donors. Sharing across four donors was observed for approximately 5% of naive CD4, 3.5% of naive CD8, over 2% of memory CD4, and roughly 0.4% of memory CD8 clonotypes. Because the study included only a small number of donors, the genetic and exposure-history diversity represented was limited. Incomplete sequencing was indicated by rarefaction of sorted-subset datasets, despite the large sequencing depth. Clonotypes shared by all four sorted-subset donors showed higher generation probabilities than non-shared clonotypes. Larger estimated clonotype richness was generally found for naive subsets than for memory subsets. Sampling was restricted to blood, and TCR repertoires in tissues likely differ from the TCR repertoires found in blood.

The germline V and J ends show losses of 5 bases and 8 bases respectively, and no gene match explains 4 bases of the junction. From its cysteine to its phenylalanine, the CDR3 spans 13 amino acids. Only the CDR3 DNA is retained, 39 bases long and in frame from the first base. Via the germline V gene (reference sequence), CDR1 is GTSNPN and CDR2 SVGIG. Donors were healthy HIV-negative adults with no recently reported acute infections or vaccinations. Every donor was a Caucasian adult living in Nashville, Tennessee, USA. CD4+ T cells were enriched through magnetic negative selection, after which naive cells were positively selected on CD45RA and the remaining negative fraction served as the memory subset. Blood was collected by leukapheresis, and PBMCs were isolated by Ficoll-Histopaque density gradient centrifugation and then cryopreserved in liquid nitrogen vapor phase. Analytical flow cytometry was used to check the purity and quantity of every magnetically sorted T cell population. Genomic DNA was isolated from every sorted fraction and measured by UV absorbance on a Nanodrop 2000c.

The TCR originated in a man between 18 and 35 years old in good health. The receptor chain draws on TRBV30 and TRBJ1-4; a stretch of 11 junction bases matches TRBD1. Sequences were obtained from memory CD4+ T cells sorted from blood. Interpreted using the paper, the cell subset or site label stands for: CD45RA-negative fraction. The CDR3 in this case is CAWGQGALEKLFF. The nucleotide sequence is TGTGCCTGGGGACAGGGGGCGTTGGAAAAACTGTTTTTT.